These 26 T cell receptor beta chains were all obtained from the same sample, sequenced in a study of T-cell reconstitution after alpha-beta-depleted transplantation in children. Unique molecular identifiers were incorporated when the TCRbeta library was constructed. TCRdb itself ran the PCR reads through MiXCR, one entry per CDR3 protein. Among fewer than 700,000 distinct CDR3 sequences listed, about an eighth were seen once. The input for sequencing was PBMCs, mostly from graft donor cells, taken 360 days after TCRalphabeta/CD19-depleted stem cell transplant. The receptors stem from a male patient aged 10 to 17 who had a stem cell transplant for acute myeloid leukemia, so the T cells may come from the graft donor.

CDR3 DNA sequence: TGTGCCAGCAGCCCCTGGGGTGTTTCCGGGGAGACCCAGTACTTC. It yields the protein CASSPWGVSGETQYF. This chain connects TRBV28 to TRBJ2-5; D is undetermined. V was cut by 6 bases and J by 5 bases, with 19 bases left in between. The CDR3 is 15 amino acids. CDR1 and CDR2 (germline): MDHEN, SYDVKM.

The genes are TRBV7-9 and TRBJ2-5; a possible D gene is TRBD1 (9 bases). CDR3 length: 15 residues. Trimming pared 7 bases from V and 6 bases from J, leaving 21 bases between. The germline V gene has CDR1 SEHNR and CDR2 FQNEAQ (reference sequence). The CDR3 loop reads CASTRGGQGSKTQYF. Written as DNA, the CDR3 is TGTGCCAGCACCCGGGGGGGACAGGGATCGAAGACCCAGTACTTC.

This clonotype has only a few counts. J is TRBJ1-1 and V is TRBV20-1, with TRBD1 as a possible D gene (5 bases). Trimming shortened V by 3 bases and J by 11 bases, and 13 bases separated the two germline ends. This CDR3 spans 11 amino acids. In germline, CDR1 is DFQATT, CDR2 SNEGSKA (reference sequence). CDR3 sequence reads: CSASRVEVAFF. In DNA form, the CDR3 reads TGCAGTGCTAGCAGGGTAGAAGTGGCTTTCTTT.

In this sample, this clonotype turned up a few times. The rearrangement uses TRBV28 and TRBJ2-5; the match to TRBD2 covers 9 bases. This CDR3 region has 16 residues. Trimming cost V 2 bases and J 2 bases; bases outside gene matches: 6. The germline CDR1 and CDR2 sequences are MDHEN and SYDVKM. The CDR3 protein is CASSLTTSGLQETQYF. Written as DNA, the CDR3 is TGTGCCAGCAGTTTAACAACTAGCGGGTTACAAGAGACCCAGTACTTC.

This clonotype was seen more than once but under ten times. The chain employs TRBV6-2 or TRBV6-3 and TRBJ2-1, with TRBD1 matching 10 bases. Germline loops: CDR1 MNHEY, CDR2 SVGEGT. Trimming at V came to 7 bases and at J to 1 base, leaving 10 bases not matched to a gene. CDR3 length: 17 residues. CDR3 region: CASMRQGALPSYNEQFF. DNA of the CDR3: TGTGCCAGCATGCGACAGGGGGCATTACCTTCCTACAATGAGCAGTTCTTC.

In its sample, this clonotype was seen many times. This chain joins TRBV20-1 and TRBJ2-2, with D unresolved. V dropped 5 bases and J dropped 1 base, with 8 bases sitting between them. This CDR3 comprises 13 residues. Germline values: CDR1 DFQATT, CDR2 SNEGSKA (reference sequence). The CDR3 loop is CSAPPENTGELFF. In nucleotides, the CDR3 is TGCAGTGCTCCCCCCGAGAACACCGGGGAGCTGTTTTTT.

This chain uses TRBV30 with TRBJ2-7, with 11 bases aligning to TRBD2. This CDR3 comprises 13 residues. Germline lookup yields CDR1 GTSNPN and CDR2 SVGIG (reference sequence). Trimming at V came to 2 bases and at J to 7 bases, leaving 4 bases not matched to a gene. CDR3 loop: CAWSFLAGGEQYF. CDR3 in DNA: TGTGCCTGGAGTTTTCTAGCGGGAGGAGAGCAGTACTTC.

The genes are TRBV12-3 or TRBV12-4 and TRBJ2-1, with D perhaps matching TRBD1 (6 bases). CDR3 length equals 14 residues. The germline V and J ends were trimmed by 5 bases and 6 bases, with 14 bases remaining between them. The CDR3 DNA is TGTGCCAGCAGTCCCACCACAGGGCTCAATGAGCAGTTCTTC. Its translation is CASSPTTGLNEQFF.

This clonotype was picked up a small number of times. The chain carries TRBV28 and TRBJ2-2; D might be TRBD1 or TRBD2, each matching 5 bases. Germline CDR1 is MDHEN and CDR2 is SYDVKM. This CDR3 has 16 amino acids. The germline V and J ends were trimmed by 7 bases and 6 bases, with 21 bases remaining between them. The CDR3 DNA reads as TGTGCCAGCACCTTAGGGGACCTGTTTGCGTCCGGGGAGCTGTTTTTT. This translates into CASTLGDLFASGELFF.

The CDR3 loop reads CASTRERGRLDEQFF. As DNA, the CDR3 is TGTGCCAGTACCAGAGAACGGGGGAGGCTGGATGAGCAGTTCTTC. The rearrangement joins TRBV19 to TRBJ2-1; TRBD2 is a possible D gene (6 bases). Trimming cost V 7 bases and J 8 bases, with 21 bases left between them. CDR3 length equals 15 residues. Germline CDR1 and CDR2: LNHDA and SQIVND (reference sequence).

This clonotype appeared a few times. CDR3: CASSTGLVKNIQYF. CDR3 DNA sequence: TGTGCCAGCAGCACCGGGCTGGTAAAAAACATTCAGTACTTC. The J gene is TRBJ2-4, the V gene TRBV12-3 or TRBV12-4; unclear D gene. The V end was cut by 6 bases, the J end by 4 bases, with 13 bases between. The CDR3 sequence is 14 residues long.

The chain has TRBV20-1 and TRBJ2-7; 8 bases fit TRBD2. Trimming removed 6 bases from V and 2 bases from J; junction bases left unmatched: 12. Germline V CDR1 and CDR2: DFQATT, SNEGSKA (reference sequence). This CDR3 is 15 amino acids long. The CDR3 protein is CSAASGSIITYEQYF. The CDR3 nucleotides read TGCAGTGCCGCAAGCGGGAGTATTATTACCTACGAGCAGTACTTC.

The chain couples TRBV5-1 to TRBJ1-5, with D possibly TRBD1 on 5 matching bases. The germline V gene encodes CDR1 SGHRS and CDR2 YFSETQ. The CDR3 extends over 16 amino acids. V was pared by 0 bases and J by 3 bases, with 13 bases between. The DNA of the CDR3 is TGCGCCAGCAGCTTGGAGGGAAGGGGTGCCAATCAGCCCCAGCATTTT. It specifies CASSLEGRGANQPQHF.

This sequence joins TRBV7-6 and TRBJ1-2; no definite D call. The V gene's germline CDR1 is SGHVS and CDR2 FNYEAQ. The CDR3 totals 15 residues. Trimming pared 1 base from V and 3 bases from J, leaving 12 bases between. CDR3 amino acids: CASSLELGLHYGYTF. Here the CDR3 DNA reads TGTGCCAGCAGCTTAGAGTTGGGCCTTCACTATGGCTACACCTTC.

CDR3 region: CASSELSGITETQYF. Written as DNA, the CDR3 is TGTGCCAGCAGTGAATTGTCGGGAATTACAGAGACCCAGTACTTC. V usage is TRBV25-1 and J usage is TRBJ2-5; D perhaps matches TRBD2 (5 bases). This CDR3 is built from 15 residues. From germline, CDR1 is MGHDK and CDR2 SYGVNS. Deletions cut 1 base from V and 4 bases from J, with 13 bases between.

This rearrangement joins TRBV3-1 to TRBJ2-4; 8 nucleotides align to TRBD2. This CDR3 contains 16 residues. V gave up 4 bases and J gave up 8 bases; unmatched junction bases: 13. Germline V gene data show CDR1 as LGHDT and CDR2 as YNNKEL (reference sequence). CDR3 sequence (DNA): TGTGCCAGCAGCCGGAGAGCCAGCGGGAGTCGGGACATTCAGTACTTC. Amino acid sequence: CASSRRASGSRDIQYF.

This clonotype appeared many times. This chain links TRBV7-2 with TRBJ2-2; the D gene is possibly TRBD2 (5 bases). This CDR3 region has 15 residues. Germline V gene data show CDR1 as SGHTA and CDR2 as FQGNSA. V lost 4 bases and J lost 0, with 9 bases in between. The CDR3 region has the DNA TGTGCCAGCAGCTCCTTCGGGACGAACACCGGGGAGCTGTTTTTT. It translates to CASSSFGTNTGELFF.

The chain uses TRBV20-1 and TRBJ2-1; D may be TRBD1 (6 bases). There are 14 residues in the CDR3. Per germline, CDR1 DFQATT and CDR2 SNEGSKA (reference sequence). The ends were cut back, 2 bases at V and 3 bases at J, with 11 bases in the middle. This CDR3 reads CSARLRDNYNEQFF. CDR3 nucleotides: TGCAGTGCTAGACTCCGGGACAACTACAATGAGCAGTTCTTC.

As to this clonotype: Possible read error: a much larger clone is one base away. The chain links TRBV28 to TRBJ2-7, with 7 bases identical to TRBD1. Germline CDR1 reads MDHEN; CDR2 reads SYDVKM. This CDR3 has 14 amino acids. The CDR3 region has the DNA TGTGCCAGCAGTTTGACAGGGTACTCCTGCGAGCAGTACTTC. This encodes CASSLTGYSCEQYF.

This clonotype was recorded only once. For the CDR3, the DNA is TGTGCCAGCAGCTTGATGACCACCGGGGAGCTGTTTTTT. It specifies CASSLMTTGELFF. The rearrangement links TRBV11-2 to TRBJ2-2; D remains ambiguous. The CDR3 has 13 residues. Trimming shortened V by 3 bases and J by 4 bases, and 6 bases separated the two germline ends. The germline V gene has CDR1 SGHAT and CDR2 FQNNGV.

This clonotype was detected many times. Written as DNA, the CDR3 is TGTGCCACCAGTGATGGGGGCAGGGGGTACGAGCAGTACTTC. This encodes CATSDGGRGYEQYF. J is TRBJ2-7 and V is TRBV24-1; 7 bases align to TRBD1. The V gene end was trimmed by 3 bases and the J gene end by 4 bases; junction bases not matched to a gene: 5. The CDR3 contains 14 residues. CDR1 and CDR2 from the germline V gene are KGHDR and SFDVKD.

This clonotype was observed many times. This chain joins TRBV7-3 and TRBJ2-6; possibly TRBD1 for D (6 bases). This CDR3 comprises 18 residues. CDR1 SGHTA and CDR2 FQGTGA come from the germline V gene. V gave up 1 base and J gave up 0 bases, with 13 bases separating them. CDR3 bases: TGTGCCAGCAGCTTAATCGGACAGCCGCACTCTGGGGCCAACGTCCTGACTTTC. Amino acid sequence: CASSLIGQPHSGANVLTF.

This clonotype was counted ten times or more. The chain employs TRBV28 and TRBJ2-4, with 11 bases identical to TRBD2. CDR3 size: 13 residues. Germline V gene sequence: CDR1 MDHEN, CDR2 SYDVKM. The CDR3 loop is CPPPGTSGNIQYF. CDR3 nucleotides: TGTCCCCCCCCCGGGACTAGCGGAAACATTCAGTACTTC.

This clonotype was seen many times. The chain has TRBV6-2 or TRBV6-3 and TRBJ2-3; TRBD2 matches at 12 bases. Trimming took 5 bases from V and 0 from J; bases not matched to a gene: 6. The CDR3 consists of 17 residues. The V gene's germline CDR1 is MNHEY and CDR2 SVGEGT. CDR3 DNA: TGTGCCAGCAGTCGATATGGACTAGCGGGGAGCACAGATACGCAGTATTTT. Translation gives CASSRYGLAGSTDTQYF.

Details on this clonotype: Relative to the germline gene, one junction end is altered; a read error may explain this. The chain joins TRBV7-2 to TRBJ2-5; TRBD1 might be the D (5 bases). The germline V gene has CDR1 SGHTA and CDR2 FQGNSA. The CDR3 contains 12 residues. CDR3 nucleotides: TGTGCCAGCACGATATCCGCAGGGTACAGTCGATTC. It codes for CASTISAGYSRF. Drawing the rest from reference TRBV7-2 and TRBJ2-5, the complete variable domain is GAGVSQSPSNKVTEKGKDVELRCDPISGHTALYWYRQSLGQGLEFLIYFQGNSAPDKSGLPSDRFSAERTGGSVSTLTIQRTQQEDSAVYLCASTISAGYSRFGPGTRLLVL.

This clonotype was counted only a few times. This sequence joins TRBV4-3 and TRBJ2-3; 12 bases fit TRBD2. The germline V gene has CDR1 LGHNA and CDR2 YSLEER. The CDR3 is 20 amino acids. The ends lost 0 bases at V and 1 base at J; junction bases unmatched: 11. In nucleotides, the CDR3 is TGCGCCAGCAGCCAAGAACATCTAGCGGGAGGGCCGACCCGCACAGATACGCAGTATTTT. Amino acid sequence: CASSQEHLAGGPTRTDTQYF.